What follows describes a single T cell receptor beta chain. This clonotype showed up many times. Its target antigen remains unknown. One base away lies a much larger clone, so this may be a sequencing read error. For unsorted PBMC libraries, 2 million PBMCs were used after storage in RNAlater at -80 degrees C until RNA extraction. The multiple sclerosis patients were enrolled in a US clinical protocol that evaluated disease progression with magnetic resonance imaging. Peripheral blood was subjected to Ficoll-Hypaque density gradient centrifugation to isolate PBMCs, which were then cryopreserved in liquid nitrogen. cDNA was synthesized by template-switch 5'RACE using a primer carrying a 10-nucleotide random unique molecular identifier by which each TCR transcript was tagged. Every sequencing run covered 15-18 subjects and yielded more than 180 million TCR-beta sequences. The RNeasy kit was used for extraction of total RNA. The KAPA Real-time Library Amplification kit was used to amplify TCR-beta VDJ regions with primers targeting the TCR constant region and the 5'RACE anchor. Sample indexes and Illumina adaptors were added in a first PCR, and a second PCR then increased library yield. After Ampure bead purification, the TCR product of roughly 650 bp was size-selected on a 2% E-gel SizeSelection system. Before pooling, libraries had their quality checked on a Bioanalyzer, their concentration measured with Qubit, and their quantity determined with the Kapa Library Quantification kit. An Illumina HiSeq 2500 was used to sequence the libraries paired-end at 2 x 150 bp. To increase sequence diversity, roughly 24-30% phiX was spiked into each library pool. Processing in the source paper ran as follows. Quality-filtered reads were processed with the UMI-based MiGEC pipeline, and over 90% of raw TCR sequences were removed by the MiGEC pipeline during error correction. IMGT germline references were used for aligning VDJ genes, and each clonotype was defined as a unique CDR3 amino acid sequence together with its V-J genes. Clonal expansion, Shannon diversity and CDR3 relatedness were evaluated with VDJtools (CalcPairwiseDistances, ClusterSamples), while phylogenetic trees were built in CLCbio workbench. Expanded clones were defined as having at least 8 unique UMIs, based on coefficient-of-variation modelling across technical triplicates. TCRdb trimmed the raw reads at Q25, called clones with MiXCR and kept productive beta chains. A single entry per CDR3 protein holds the most common genes and DNA from its merged rows. Here the V and J calls rest on TCRdb's processing, not on the authors' analysis. The sample table holds just under 60,000 distinct CDR3 sequences, of which roughly 3.3% were seen once. Under 3.5% of the sample rests with the top ten.

This sample stems from a study of neurological immune-mediated disorders (dated by TCRdb to the late 2010s). Some background on the complete study: Of the 35 or so multiple sclerosis patients, 31 had relapsing-remitting MS and 3 had secondary progressive MS. The cohort included about 70 subjects: roughly 15 with HAM/TSP, approximately 34 with multiple sclerosis, and 20 healthy controls. The roughly 99 TCR-beta libraries covered PBMC samples along with longitudinal samples, technical triplicates, and paired sorted CD4+ and CD8+ T-cell subsets. Using UMI-based sequencing, the study compared peripheral blood TCR-beta repertoires from patients with HTLV-I-associated myelopathy (HAM/TSP), patients with multiple sclerosis, and healthy controls.

Study-wide findings and limitations: TCR clonal expansion was highest in HAM/TSP patients and lowest in MS patients, with MS patients falling below even healthy controls. In a phylogenetic analysis, the repertoires of 18 out of 34 MS patients fell into a single cluster of related CDR3 sequences, pointing to a possible signature at the repertoire level. The MS cluster showed no association with clinical or MRI features, and the authors stated that larger cohorts are needed. No identical CDR3 amino acid sequences were shared among expanded clones across subjects, suggesting private TCR-beta repertoires in all groups.

The CDR3, from cysteine to phenylalanine, totals 12 residues. Only the CDR3 region is kept as DNA, spanning 36 bases read in frame from base 1. The V end loses 2 bases and the J end loses 6 bases, and a stretch of 8 bases separates them. CDR1 and CDR2, per the germline V gene, are SGHTA and FQGNSA. The TCR comes from a woman aged 25-40 years with multiple sclerosis. The V gene is TRBV7-2 and the J gene is TRBJ2-7; confidence is insufficient to name the D gene. The sample was PBMCs. The base sequence is TGTGCCAGCAGCTTAAAGGTCTCCGAGCAGTACTTC. Its translation is CASSLKVSEQYF.